This T cell receptor beta chain appears in the sequencing data of a study of blood T cell repertoires in COVID-19. Study background: Sites across the United States, Italy and Spain contributed samples from acute and convalescent COVID-19. From T cells, B-cell-depleted T cells, or PBMCs came the material, which was cDNA or gDNA.

V shed 3 bases and J 5 bases; nucleotides not matched to a gene: 12. The V gene's germline CDR1 is SGHAT and CDR2 FQNNGV. The length of the CDR3 is 16 residues. The method was immunoSEQ multiplex PCR; TCRdb's version includes in-frame clones alone and lacks a portion of them. The sample yields roughly 86,000 clones, roughly 91% seen once. This TCR was recovered from a woman aged 45-60 years in a cohort sampled during active COVID-19. The chain recombines TRBV11-2 with TRBJ1-2; 7 bases are a match to TRBD1. The material sequenced was peripheral blood. CDR3 sequence reads: CASSFTPDRARYGYTF. For the CDR3, the DNA is TGTGCCAGCAGCTTTACTCCCGACAGGGCGAGGTATGGCTACACCTTC.